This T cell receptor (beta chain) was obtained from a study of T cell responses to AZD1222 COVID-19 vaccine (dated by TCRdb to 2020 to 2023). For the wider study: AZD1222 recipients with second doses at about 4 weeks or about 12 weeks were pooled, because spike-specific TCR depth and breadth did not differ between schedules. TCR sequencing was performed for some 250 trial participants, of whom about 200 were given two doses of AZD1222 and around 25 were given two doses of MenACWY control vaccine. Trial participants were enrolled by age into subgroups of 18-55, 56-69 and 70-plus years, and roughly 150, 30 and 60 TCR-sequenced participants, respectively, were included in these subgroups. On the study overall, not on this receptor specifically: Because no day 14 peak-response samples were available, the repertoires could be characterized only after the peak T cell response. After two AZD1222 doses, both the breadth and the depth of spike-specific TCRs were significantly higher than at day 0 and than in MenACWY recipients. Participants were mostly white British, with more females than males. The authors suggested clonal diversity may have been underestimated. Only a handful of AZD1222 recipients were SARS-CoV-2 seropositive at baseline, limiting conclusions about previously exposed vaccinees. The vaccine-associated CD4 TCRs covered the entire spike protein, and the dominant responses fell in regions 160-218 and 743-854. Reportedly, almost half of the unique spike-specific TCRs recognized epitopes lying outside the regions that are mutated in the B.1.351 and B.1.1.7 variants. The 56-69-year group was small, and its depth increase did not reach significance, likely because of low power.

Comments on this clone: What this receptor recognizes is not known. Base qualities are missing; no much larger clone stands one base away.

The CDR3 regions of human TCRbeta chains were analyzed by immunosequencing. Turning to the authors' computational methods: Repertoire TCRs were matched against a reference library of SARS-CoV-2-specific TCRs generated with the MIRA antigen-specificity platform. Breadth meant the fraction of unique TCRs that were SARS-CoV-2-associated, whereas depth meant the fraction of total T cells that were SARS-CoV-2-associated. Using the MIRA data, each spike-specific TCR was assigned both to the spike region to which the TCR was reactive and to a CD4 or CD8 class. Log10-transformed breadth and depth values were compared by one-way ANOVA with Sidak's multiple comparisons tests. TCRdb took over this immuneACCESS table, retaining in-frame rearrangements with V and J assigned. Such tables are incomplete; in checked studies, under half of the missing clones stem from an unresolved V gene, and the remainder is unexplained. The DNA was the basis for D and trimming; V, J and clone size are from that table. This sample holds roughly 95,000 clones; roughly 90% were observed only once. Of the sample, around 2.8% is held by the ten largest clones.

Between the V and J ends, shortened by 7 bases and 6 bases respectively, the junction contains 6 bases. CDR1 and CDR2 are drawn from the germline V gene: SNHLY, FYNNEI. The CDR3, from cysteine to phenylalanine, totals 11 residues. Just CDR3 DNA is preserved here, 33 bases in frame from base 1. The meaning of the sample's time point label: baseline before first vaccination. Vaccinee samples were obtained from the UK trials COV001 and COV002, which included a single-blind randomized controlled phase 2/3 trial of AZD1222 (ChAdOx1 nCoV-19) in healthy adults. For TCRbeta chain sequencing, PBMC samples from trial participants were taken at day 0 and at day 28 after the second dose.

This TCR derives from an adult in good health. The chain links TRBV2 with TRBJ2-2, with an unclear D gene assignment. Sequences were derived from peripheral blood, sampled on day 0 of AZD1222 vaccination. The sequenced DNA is TGTGCCAGCACAGAGGCCGGGGAGCTGTTTTTT. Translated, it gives CASTEAGELFF. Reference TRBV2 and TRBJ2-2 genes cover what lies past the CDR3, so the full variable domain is EPEVTQTPSHQVTQMGQEVILRCVPISNHLYFYWYRQILGQKVEFLVSFYNNEISEKSEIFDDQFSVERPDGSNFTLKIRSTKLEDSAMYFCASTEAGELFFGEGSRLTVL.